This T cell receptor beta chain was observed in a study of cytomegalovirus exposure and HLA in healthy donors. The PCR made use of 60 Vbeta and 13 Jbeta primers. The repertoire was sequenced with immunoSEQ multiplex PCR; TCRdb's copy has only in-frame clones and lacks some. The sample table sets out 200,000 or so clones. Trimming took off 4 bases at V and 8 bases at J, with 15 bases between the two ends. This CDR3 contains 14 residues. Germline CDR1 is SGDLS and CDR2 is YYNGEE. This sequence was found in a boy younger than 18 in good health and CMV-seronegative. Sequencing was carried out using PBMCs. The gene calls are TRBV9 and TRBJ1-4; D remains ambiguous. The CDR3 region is CASSPMVSREKLFF. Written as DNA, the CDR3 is TGTGCCAGCAGCCCCATGGTGAGCCGCGAAAAACTGTTTTTT.